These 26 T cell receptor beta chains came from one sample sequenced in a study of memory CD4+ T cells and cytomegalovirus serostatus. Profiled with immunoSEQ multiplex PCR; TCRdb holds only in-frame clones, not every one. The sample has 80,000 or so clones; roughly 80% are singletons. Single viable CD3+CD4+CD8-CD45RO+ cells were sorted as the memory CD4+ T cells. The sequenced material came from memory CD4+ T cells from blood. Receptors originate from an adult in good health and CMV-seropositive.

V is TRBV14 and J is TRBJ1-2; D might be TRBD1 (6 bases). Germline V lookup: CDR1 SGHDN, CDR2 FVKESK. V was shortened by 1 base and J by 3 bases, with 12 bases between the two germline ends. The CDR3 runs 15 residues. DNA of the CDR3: TGTGCCAGCAGCCAAGGAGGGGGGCAGTACTATGGCTACACCTTC. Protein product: CASSQGGGQYYGYTF.

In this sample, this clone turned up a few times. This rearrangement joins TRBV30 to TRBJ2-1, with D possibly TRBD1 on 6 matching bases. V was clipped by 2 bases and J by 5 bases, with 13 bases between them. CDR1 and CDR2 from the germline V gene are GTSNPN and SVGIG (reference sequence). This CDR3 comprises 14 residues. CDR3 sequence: CAWSRGSDHNEQFF. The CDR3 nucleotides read TGTGCCTGGAGTAGGGGGTCAGACCACAATGAGCAGTTCTTC.

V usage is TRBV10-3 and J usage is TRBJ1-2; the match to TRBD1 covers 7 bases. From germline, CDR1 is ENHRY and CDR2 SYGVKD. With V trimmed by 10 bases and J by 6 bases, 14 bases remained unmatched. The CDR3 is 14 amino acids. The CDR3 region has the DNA TGTGCCACTAAGGCCTTCCAGGGGGAGGATGGCTACACCTTC. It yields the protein CATKAFQGEDGYTF.

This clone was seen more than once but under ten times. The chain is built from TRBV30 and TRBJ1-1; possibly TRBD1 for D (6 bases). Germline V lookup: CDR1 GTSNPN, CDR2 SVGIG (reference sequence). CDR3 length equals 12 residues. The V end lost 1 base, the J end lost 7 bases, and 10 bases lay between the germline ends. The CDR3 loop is CAWSAQGVEAFF. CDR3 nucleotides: TGTGCCTGGAGTGCACAGGGAGTTGAAGCTTTCTTT.

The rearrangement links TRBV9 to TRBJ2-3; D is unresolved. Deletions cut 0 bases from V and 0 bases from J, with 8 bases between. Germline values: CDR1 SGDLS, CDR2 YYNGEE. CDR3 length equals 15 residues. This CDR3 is CASSVALRSTDTQYF. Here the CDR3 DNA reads TGTGCCAGCAGCGTAGCTTTACGGAGCACAGATACGCAGTATTTT.

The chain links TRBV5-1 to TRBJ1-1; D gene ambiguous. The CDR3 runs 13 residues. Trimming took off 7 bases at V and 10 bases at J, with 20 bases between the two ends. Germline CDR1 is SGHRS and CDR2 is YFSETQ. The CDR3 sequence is CASAVEMNGLAFF. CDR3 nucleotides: TGCGCCAGCGCCGTCGAAATGAACGGGCTAGCTTTCTTT.

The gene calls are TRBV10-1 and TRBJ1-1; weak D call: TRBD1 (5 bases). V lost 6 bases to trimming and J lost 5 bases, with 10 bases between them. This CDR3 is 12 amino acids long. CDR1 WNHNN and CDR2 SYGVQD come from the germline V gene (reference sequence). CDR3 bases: TGCGCCAGCAGCCAGGGTGGGACTGAAGCTTTCTTT. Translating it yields CASSQGGTEAFF.

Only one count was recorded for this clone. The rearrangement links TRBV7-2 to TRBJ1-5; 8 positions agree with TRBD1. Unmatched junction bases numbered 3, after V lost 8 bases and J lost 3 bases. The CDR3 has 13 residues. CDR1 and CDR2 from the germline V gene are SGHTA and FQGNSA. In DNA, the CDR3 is TGTGCCAGCGCGACAGGGGCCAATCAGCCCCAGCATTTT. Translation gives CASATGANQPQHF.

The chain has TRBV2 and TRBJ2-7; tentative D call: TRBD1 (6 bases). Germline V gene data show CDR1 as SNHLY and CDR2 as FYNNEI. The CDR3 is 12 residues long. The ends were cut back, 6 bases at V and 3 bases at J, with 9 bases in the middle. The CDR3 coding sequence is TGTGCCAGCAGATCGGACAGCTACGAGCAGTACTTC. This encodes CASRSDSYEQYF.

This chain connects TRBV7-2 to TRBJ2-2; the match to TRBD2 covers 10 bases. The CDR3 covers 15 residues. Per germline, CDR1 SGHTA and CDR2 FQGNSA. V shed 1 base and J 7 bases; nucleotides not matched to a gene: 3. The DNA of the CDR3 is TGTGCCAGCAGCTTAGTTTTAGCGGGGGGCGGGGAGCTGTTTTTT. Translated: CASSLVLAGGGELFF.

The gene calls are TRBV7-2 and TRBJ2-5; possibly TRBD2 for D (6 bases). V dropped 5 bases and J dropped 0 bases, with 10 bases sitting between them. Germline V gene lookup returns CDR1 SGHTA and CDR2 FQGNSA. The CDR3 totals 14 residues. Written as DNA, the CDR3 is TGTGCCAGCAGCGCCAAGCGGGACCAAGAGACCCAGTACTTC. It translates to CASSAKRDQETQYF.

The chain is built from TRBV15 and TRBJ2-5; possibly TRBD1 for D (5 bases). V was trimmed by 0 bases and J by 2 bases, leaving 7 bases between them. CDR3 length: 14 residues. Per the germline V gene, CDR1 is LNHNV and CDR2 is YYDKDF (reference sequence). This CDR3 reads CATSRDYRQETQYF. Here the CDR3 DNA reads TGTGCCACCAGCAGAGATTACAGGCAAGAGACCCAGTACTTC.

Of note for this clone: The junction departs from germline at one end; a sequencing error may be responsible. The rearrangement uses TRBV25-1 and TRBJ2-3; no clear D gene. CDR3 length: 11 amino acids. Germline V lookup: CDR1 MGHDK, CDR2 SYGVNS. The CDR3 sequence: CASSEGRDHLF. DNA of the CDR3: TGTGCCAGCAGTGAAGGAAGGGATCACCTTTTT. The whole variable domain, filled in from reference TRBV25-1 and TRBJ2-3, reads EADIYQTPRYLVIGTGKKITLECSQTMGHDKMYWYQQDPGMELHLIHYSYGVNSTEKGDLSSESTVSRIRTEHFPLTLESARPSHTSQYLCASSEGRDHLFGPGTRLTVL.

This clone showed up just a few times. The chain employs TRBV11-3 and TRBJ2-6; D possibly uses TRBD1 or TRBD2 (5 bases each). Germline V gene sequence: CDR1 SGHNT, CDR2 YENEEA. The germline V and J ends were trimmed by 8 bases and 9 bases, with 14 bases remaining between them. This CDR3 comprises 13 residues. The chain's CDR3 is CASERDRFNVLTF. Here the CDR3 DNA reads TGTGCCAGCGAGAGGGACCGCTTCAACGTCCTGACTTTC. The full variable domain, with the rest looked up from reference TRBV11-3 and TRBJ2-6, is EAGVVQSPRYKIIEKKQPVAFWCNPISGHNTLYWYLQNLGQGPELLIRYENEEAVDDSQLPKDRFSAERLKGVDSTLKIQPAELGDSAVYLCASERDRFNVLTFGAGSRLTVL.

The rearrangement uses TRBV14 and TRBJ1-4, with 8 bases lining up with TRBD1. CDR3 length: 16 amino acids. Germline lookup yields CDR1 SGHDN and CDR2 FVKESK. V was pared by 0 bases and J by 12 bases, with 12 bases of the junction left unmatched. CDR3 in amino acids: CASSQEAWDRTSELFF. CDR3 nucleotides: TGTGCCAGCAGCCAAGAAGCATGGGACAGGACCTCGGAACTGTTTTTT. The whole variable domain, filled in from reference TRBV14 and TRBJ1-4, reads EAGVTQFPSHSVIEKGQTVTLRCDPISGHDNLYWYRRVMGKEIKFLLHFVKESKQDESGMPNNRFLAERTGGTYSTLKVQPAELEDSGVYFCASSQEAWDRTSELFFGSGTQLSVL.

This CDR3 reads CASSAWSLTDTQYF. In DNA form, the CDR3 reads TGTGCCAGCAGCGCCTGGTCCCTCACAGATACGCAGTATTTT. The chain carries TRBV7-9 and TRBJ2-3, with D uncertain. The CDR3 has 14 amino acids. CDR1 and CDR2 from the germline V gene are SEHNR and FQNEAQ (reference sequence). V lost 5 bases and J lost 2, with 11 bases in between.

CDR3 region: CSARDVTSFYF. In DNA form, the CDR3 reads TGCAGTGCTAGAGATGTGACTAGCTTTTACTTC. This chain links TRBV20-1 with TRBJ2-4, with 7 nucleotides matching TRBD2. CDR3 length: 11 amino acids. V lost 0 bases and J lost 16; bases outside the gene matches: 6. The germline CDR1 and CDR2 sequences are DFQATT and SNEGSKA (reference sequence).

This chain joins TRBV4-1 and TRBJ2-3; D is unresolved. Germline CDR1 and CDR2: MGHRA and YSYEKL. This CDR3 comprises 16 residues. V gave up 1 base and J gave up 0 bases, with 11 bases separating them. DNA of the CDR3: TGCGCCAGCAGCCAAGTGAACCTCATAAGCACAGATACGCAGTATTTT. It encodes CASSQVNLISTDTQYF.

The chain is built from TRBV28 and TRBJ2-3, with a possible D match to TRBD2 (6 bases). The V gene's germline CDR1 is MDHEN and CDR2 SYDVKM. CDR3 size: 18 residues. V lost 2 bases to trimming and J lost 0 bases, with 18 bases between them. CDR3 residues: CASSLGTSRFASTDTQYF. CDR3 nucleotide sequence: TGTGCCAGCAGTTTAGGTACTAGCAGATTTGCTAGCACAGATACGCAGTATTTT.

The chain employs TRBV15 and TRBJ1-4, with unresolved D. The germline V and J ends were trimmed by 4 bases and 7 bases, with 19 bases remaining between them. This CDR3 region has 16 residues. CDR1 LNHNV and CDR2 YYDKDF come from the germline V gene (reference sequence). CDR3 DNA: TGTGCCACCAGCACCTTGGAGGGAGGAGTGAGTGAAAAACTGTTTTTT. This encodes CATSTLEGGVSEKLFF.

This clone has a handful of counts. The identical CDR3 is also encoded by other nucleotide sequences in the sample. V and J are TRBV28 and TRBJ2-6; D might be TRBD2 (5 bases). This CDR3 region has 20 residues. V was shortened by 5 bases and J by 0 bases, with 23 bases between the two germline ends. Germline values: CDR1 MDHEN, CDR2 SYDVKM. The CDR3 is CASSAEYGGRSHSGANVLTF. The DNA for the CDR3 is TGTGCCAGCAGTGCCGAGTACGGTGGGAGATCACACTCTGGGGCCAACGTCCTGACTTTC.

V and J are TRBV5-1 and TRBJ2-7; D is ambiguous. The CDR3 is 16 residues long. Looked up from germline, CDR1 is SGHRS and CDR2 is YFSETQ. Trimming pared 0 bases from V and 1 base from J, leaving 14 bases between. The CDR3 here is CASSLAAQTSSYEQYF. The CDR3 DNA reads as TGCGCCAGCAGCTTGGCCGCGCAGACGTCTTCCTACGAGCAGTACTTC.

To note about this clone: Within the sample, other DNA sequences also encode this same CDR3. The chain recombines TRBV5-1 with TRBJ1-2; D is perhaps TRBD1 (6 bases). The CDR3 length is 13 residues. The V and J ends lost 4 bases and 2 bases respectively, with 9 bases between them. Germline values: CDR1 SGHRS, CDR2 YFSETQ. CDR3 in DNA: TGCGCCAGCAGCCCGACAGGAAACTATGGCTACACCTTC. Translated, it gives CASSPTGNYGYTF.

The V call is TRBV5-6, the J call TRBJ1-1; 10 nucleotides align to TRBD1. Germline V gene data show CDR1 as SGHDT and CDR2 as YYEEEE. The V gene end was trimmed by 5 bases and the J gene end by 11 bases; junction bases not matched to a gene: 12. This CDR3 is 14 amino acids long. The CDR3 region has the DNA TGTGCCAGCAGGACGACAGGGGGCCCCAAAGTGGCTTTCTTT. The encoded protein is CASRTTGGPKVAFF.

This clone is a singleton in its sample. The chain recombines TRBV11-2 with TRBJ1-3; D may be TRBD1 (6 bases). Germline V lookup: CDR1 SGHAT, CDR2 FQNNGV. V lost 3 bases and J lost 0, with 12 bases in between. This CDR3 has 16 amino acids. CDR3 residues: CASSLIGQISGNTIYF. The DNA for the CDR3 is TGTGCCAGCAGCTTGATTGGACAGATCTCTGGAAACACCATATATTTT.

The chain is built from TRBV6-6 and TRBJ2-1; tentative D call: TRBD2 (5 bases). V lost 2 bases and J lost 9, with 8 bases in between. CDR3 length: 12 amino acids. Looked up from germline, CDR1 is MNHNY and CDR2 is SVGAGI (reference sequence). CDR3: CASSYRGTEQFF. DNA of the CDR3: TGTGCCAGCAGTTACCGGGGTACTGAGCAGTTCTTC.